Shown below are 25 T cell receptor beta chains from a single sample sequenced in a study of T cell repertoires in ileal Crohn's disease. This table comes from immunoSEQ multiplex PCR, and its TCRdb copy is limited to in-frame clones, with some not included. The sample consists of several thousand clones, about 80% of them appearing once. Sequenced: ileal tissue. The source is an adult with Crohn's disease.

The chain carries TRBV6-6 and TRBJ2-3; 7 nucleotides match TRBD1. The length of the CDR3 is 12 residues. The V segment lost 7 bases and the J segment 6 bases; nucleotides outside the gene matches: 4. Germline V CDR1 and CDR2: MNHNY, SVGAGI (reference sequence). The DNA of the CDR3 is TGTGCCAGCAAAAAGGGGGCGGATACGCAGTATTTT. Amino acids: CASKKGADTQYF.

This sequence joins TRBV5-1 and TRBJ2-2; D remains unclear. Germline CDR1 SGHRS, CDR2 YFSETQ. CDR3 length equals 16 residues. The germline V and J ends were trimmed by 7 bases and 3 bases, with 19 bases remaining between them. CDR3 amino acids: CASSRSSSIDTGELFF. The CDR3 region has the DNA TGCGCCAGCTCCCGGTCTTCGTCCATAGACACCGGGGAGCTGTTTTTT.

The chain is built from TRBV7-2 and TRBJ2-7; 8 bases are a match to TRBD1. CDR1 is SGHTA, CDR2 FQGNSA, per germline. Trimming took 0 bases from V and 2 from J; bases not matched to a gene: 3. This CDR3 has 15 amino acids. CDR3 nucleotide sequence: TGTGCCAGCAGCTTAGCGCCGGGACAGGCCTACGAGCAGTACTTC. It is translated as CASSLAPGQAYEQYF.

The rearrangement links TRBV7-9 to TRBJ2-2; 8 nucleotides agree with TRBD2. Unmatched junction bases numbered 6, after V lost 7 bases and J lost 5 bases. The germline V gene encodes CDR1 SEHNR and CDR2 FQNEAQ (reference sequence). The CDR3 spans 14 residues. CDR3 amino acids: CASTLLAVTGELFF. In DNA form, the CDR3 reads TGTGCCAGCACCCTACTAGCGGTTACCGGGGAGCTGTTTTTT.

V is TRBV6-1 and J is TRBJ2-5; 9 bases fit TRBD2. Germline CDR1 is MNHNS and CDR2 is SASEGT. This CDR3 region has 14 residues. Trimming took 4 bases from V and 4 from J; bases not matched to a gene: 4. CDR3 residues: CASSGRGGGETQYF. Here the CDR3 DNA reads TGTGCCAGCAGTGGGCGGGGGGGTGGAGAGACCCAGTACTTC.

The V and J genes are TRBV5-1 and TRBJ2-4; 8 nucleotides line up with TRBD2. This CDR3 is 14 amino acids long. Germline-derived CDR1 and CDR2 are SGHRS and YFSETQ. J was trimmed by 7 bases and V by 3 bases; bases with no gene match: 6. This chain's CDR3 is CASSSTGGANIQYF. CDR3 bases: TGCGCCAGCAGCTCGACGGGGGGGGCCAACATTCAGTACTTC. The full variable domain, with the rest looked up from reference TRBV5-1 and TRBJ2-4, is KAGVTQTPRYLIKTRGQQVTLSCSPISGHRSVSWYQQTPGQGLQFLFEYFSETQRNKGNFPGRFSGRQFSNSRSEMNVSTLELGDSALYLCASSSTGGANIQYFGAGTRLSVL.

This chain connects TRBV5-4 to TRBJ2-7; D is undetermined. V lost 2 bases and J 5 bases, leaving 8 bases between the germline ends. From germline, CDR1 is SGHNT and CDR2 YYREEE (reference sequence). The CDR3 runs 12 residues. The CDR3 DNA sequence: TGTGCCAGCAGCTTTTTATCCGACGAGCAGTACTTC. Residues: CASSFLSDEQYF.

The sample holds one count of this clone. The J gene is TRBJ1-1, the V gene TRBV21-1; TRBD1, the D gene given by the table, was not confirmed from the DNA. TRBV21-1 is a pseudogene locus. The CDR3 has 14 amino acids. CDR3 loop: CASTAGWANTEAFF. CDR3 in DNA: TGTGCCAGCACCGCAGGGTGGGCGAACACTGAAGCTTTCTTT.

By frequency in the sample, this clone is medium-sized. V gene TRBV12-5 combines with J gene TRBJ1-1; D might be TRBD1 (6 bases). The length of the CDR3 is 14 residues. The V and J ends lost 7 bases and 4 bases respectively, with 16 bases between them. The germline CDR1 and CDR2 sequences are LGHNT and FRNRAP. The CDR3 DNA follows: TGTGCTAGTGCCCCCCCGACAGGCCTCACTGAAGCTTTCTTT. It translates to CASAPPTGLTEAFF.

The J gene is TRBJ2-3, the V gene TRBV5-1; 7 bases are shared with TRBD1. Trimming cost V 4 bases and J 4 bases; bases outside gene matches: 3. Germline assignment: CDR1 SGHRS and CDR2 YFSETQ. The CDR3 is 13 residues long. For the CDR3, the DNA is TGCGCCAGCAGCCTACAGGGGTCAGATACGCAGTATTTT. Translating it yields CASSLQGSDTQYF.

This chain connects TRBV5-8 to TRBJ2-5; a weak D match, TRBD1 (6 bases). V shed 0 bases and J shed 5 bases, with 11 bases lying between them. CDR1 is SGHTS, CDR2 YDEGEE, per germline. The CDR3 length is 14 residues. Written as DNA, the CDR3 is TGTGCCAGCAGCTTGGGGGGGCTGAGGGAGACCCAGTACTTC. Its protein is CASSLGGLRETQYF.

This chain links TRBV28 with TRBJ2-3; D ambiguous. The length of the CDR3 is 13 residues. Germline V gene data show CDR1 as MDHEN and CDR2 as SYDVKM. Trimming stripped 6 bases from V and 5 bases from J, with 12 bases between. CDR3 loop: CASRSRRRDTQYF. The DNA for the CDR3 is TGTGCCAGCAGGTCCCGCCGGAGAGATACGCAGTATTTT. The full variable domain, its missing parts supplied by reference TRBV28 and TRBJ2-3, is DVKVTQSSRYLVKRTGEKVFLECVQDMDHENMFWYRQDPGLGLRLIYFSYDVKMKEKGDIPEGYSVSREKKERFSLILESASTNQTSMYLCASRSRRRDTQYFGPGTRLTVL.

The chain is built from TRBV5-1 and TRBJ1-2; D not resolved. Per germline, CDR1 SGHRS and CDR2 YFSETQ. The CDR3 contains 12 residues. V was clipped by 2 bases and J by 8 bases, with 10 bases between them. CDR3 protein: CASSFQRGGYTF. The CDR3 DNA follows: TGCGCCAGCAGCTTTCAGAGAGGCGGCTACACCTTC. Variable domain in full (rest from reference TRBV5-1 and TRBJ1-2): KAGVTQTPRYLIKTRGQQVTLSCSPISGHRSVSWYQQTPGQGLQFLFEYFSETQRNKGNFPGRFSGRQFSNSRSEMNVSTLELGDSALYLCASSFQRGGYTFGSGTRLTVV.

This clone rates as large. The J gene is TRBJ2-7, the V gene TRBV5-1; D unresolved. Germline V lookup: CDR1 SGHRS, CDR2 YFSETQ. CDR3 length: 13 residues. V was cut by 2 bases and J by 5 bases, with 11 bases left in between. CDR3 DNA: TGCGCCAGCAGCTTTGGAAATCGGGACGAGCAGTACTTC. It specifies CASSFGNRDEQYF.

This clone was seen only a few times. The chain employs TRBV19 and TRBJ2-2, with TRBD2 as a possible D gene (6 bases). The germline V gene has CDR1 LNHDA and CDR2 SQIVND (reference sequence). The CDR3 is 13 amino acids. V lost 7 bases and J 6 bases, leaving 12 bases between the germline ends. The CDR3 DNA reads TGTGCCAGTAATGGGGGGTGGGCCGGGGAGCTGTTTTTT. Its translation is CASNGGWAGELFF.

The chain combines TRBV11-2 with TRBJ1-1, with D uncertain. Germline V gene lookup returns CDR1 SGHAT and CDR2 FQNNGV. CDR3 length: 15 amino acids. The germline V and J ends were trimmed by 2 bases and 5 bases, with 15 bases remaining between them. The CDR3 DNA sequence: TGTGCCAGCAGCTTATCGGGGAGGTTGCTAACTGAAGCTTTCTTT. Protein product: CASSLSGRLLTEAFF.

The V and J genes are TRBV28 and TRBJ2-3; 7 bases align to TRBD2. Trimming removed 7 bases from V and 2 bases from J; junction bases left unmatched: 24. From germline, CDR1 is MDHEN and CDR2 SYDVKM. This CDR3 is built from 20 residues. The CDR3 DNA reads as TGTGCCAGCACTATATCCTGGTTCGGGAGGCGGGGGACCGCCACAGATACGCAGTATTTT. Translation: CASTISWFGRRGTATDTQYF.

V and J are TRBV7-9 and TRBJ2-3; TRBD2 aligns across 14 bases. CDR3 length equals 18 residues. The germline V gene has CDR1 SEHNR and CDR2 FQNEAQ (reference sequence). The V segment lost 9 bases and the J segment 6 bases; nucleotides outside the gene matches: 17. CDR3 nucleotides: TGTGCCAGTGGGGACTCCTGGACTAGCGGGGGGACCGGCGATACGCAGTATTTT. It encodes CASGDSWTSGGTGDTQYF.

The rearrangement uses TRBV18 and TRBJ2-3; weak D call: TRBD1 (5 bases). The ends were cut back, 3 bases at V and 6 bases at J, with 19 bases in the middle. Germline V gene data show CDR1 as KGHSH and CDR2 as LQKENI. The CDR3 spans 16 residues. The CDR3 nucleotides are TGTGCCAGCTCACCCAAGGGGAAGTGGTTTCGGGATACGCAGTATTTT. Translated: CASSPKGKWFRDTQYF.

CDR3 in amino acids: CASSMGDRVPHEQYF. The CDR3 nucleotides read TGTGCCAGTAGTATGGGGGACAGGGTTCCCCACGAGCAGTACTTC. The J gene is TRBJ2-7, the V gene TRBV19, with 9 bases lining up with TRBD1. The ends lost 3 bases at V and 5 bases at J; junction bases unmatched: 8. The CDR3 has 15 amino acids. Germline lookup yields CDR1 LNHDA and CDR2 SQIVND (reference sequence).

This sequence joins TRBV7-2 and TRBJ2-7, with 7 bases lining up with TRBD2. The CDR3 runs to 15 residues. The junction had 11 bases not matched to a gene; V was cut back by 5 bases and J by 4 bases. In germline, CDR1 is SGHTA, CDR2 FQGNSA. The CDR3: CASSRLTGGQYEQYF. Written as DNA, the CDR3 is TGTGCCAGCAGCCGACTGACGGGGGGTCAATACGAGCAGTACTTC.

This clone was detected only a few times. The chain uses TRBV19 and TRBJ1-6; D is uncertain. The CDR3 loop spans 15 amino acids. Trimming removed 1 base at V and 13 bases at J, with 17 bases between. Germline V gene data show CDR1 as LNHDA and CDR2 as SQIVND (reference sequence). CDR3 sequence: CASSIGEPIQEPLHF. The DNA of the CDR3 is TGTGCCAGTAGTATAGGGGAGCCAATTCAGGAGCCCCTCCACTTT.

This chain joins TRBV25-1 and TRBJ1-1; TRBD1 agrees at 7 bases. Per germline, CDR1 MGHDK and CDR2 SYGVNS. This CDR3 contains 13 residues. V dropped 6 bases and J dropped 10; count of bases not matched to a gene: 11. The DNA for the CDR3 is TGTGCCAGCAGCCGCACAGGGGAGGTCGGAGCTTTCTTT. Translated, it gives CASSRTGEVGAFF. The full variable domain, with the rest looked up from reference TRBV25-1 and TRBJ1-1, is EADIYQTPRYLVIGTGKKITLECSQTMGHDKMYWYQQDPGMELHLIHYSYGVNSTEKGDLSSESTVSRIRTEHFPLTLESARPSHTSQYLCASSRTGEVGAFFGQGTRLTVV.

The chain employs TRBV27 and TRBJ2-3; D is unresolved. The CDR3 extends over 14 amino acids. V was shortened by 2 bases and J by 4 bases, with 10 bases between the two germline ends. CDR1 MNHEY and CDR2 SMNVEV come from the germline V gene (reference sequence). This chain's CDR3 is CASSLNPRPDTQYF. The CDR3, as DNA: TGTGCCAGCAGTTTAAACCCGAGGCCAGATACGCAGTATTTT.

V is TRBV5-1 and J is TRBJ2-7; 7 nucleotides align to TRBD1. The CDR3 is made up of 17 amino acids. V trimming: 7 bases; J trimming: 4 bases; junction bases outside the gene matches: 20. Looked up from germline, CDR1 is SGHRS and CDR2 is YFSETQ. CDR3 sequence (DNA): TGCGCCAGCTCTCCCGAACCCTCTGGGACAGCAACTTACGAGCAGTACTTC. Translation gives CASSPEPSGTATYEQYF.